These 7 T cell receptor beta chains were all obtained from the same sample, sequenced in a study of cytotoxic CD8 clonotypes in ibrutinib-treated CLL. The table came from immunoSEQ multiplex PCR; TCRdb's copy has only in-frame clones and leaves some out. The sample records around 140,000 clones, 75% to 80% being singletons. This material consisted of PBMCs, taken after 24 months of ibrutinib treatment. These receptors were obtained from a human donor with chronic lymphocytic leukemia.

There are a few counts of this clone. This chain connects TRBV10-3 to TRBJ2-7, with D possibly being TRBD1 (7 bases). The CDR3 is 13 residues long. The germline V gene has CDR1 ENHRY and CDR2 SYGVKD. Trimming pared 10 bases from V and 1 base from J, leaving 14 bases between. CDR3 DNA sequence: TGTGCCACCAGGCGGGACAGTTCCTACGAGCAGTACTTC. It specifies CATRRDSSYEQYF.

The rearrangement joins TRBV15 to TRBJ2-3, with a weak D call TRBD2 (5 bases). CDR3 length: 14 residues. CDR1 is LNHNV and CDR2 is YYDKDF in the germline V gene (reference sequence). The germline V and J ends were trimmed by 5 bases and 1 base, with 10 bases remaining between them. The CDR3: CATSQLAGTDTQYF. CDR3 DNA sequence: TGTGCCACCAGCCAGCTAGCCGGCACAGATACGCAGTATTTT.

The chain is built from TRBV11-3 and TRBJ1-1; D unresolved. Germline V gives CDR1 SGHNT, CDR2 YENEEA. Trimming removed 5 bases at V and 2 bases at J, with 12 bases between. CDR3 length: 14 residues. The CDR3 here is CASSPTRANTEAFF. CDR3 nucleotide sequence: TGTGCCAGCAGCCCCACCCGGGCCAACACTGAAGCTTTCTTT. Supplemented by reference TRBV11-3 and TRBJ1-1, the full variable domain reads EAGVVQSPRYKIIEKKQPVAFWCNPISGHNTLYWYLQNLGQGPELLIRYENEEAVDDSQLPKDRFSAERLKGVDSTLKIQPAELGDSAVYLCASSPTRANTEAFFGQGTRLTVV.

This sequence joins TRBV9 and TRBJ1-1; D is ambiguous. Germline V gene data show CDR1 as SGDLS and CDR2 as YYNGEE. The CDR3 contains 15 residues. Trimming took 4 bases from V and 5 from J, leaving 18 bases between them. CDR3 DNA sequence: TGTGCCAGCAGCTCCTTGACTGGGTTTGGGACTGAAGCTTTCTTT. This sequence encodes CASSSLTGFGTEAFF.

The rearrangement joins TRBV4-2 to TRBJ2-5; TRBD2 aligns across 8 bases. This CDR3 is built from 14 residues. Germline CDR1 is LGHNA and CDR2 is YNFKEQ. The V and J ends lost 4 bases and 7 bases, in that order; junction bases with no gene match: 8. CDR3 DNA sequence: TGTGCCAGCAGCCCCGGGGGGGAGTGGGGGACCCAGTACTTC. Residues: CASSPGGEWGTQYF.

CDR3 amino acids: CASSQVRLMNTEAFF. The DNA of the CDR3 is TGTGCCAGCAGCCAAGTCAGGCTTATGAACACTGAAGCTTTCTTT. The rearrangement uses TRBV14 and TRBJ1-1; the D is unclear. CDR1 is SGHDN, CDR2 FVKESK, per germline. Trimming removed 1 base from V and 0 bases from J, with 9 bases in between. CDR3 length: 15 residues.

The rearrangement uses TRBV28 and TRBJ1-2; weak D call: TRBD1 (5 bases). The V end lost 2 bases, the J end lost 8 bases, and 6 bases lay between the germline ends. This CDR3 contains 11 residues. CDR1 is MDHEN, CDR2 SYDVKM, per germline. The CDR3 spells CASSLEGGYTF. In nucleotides, the CDR3 is TGTGCCAGCAGTTTAGAGGGGGGCTACACCTTC.